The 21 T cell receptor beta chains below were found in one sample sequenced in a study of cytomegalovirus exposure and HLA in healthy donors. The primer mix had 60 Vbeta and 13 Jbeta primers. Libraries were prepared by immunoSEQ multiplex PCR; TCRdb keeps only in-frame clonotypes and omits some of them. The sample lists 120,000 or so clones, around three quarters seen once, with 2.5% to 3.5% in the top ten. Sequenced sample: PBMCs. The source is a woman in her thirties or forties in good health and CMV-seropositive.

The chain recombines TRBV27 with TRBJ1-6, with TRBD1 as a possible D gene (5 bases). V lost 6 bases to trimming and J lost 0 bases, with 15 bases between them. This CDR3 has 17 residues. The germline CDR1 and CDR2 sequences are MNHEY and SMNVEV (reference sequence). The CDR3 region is CASRSGTVSSYNSPLHF. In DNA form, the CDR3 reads TGTGCCAGCAGGTCTGGGACTGTAAGCTCCTATAATTCACCCCTCCACTTT.

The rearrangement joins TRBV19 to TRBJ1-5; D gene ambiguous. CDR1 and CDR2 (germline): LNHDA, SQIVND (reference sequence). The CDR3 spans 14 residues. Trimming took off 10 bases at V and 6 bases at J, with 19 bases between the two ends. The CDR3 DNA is TGTGCCACCACCCCCGTGCGGGATGGTCAGCCCCAGCATTTT. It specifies CATTPVRDGQPQHF.

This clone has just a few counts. The CDR3, as DNA: TGTGCCAGCAGCTTAATGGCATACGGGGAGGAAAAACTGTTTTTT. It translates to CASSLMAYGEEKLFF. V gene TRBV11-2 combines with J gene TRBJ1-4; D unclear. V was cut by 2 bases and J by 8 bases, with 15 bases left in between. Germline CDR1 is SGHAT and CDR2 is FQNNGV. The CDR3 is 15 residues long. The variable domain in full, with the rest retrieved from reference TRBV11-2 and TRBJ1-4, is EAGVAQSPRYKIIEKRQSVAFWCNPISGHATLYWYQQILGQGPKLLIQFQNNGVVDDSQLPKDRFSAERLKGVDSTLKIQPAKLEDSAVYLCASSLMAYGEEKLFFGSGTQLSVL.

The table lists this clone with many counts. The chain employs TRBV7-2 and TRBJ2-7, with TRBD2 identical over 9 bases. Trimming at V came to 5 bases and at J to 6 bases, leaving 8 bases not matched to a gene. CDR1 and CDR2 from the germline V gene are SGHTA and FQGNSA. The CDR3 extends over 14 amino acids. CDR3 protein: CASSPSEAGGEQYF. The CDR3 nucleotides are TGTGCCAGCAGCCCCAGTGAAGCGGGAGGCGAGCAGTACTTC. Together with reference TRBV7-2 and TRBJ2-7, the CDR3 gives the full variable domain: GAGVSQSPSNKVTEKGKDVELRCDPISGHTALYWYRQSLGQGLEFLIYFQGNSAPDKSGLPSDRFSAERTGGSVSTLTIQRTQQEDSAVYLCASSPSEAGGEQYFGPGTRLTVT.

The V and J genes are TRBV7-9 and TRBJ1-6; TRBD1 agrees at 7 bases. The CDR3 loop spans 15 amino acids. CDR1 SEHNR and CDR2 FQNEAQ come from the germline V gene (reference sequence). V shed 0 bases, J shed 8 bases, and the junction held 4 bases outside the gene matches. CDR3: CASSLASRGDSPLHF. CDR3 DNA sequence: TGTGCCAGCAGCTTAGCTAGCAGGGGGGATTCACCCCTCCACTTT.

The CDR3 loop reads CASSLMGSQETQYF. In nucleotides, the CDR3 is TGTGCCAGCAGTTTAATGGGCAGCCAAGAGACCCAGTACTTC. The gene calls are TRBV6-5 and TRBJ2-5; D remains unclear. The CDR3 totals 14 residues. The V gene's germline CDR1 is MNHEY and CDR2 SVGAGI. V was clipped by 4 bases and J by 1 base, with 10 bases between them.

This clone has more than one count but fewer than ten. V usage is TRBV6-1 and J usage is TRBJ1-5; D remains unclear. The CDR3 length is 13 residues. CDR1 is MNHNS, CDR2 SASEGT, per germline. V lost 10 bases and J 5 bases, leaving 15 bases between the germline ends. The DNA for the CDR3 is TGTGCCATCTCCCTGCGGCAAGATCAGCCCCAGCATTTT. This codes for CAISLRQDQPQHF.

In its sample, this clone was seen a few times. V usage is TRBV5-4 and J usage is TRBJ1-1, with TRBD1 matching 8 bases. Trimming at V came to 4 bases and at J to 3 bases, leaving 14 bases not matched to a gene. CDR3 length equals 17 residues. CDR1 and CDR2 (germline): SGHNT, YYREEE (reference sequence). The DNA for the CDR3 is TGTGCCAGCAGCCGCCTTGCCCAGGGGGCGCGGGACACTGAAGCTTTCTTT. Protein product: CASSRLAQGARDTEAFF.

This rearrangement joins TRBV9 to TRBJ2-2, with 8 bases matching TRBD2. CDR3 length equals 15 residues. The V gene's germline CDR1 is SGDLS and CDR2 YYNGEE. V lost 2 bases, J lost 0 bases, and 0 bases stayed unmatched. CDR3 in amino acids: CASSVRGANTGELFF. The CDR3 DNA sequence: TGTGCCAGCAGCGTGCGGGGGGCGAACACCGGGGAGCTGTTTTTT.

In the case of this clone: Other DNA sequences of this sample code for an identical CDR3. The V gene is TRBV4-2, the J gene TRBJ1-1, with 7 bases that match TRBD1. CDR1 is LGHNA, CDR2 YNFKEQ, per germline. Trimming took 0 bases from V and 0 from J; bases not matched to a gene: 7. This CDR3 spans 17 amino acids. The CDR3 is CASSQDGGTGVNTEAFF. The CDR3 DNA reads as TGTGCCAGCAGCCAAGATGGGGGTACAGGGGTGAACACTGAAGCTTTCTTT.

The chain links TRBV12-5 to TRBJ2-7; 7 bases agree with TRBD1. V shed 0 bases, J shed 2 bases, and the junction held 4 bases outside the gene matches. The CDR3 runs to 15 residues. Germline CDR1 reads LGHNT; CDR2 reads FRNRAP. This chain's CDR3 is CASGLVLGGTYEQYF. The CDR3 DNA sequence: TGTGCTAGTGGTTTGGTTTTAGGGGGCACCTACGAGCAGTACTTC.

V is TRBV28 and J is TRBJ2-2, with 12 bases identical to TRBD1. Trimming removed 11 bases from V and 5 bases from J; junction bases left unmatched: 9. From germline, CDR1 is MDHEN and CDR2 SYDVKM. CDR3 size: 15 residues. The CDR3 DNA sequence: TGTGCCCTTGGGACAGGGGGCGGAAGGACCGGGGAGCTGTTTTTT. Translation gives CALGTGGGRTGELFF.

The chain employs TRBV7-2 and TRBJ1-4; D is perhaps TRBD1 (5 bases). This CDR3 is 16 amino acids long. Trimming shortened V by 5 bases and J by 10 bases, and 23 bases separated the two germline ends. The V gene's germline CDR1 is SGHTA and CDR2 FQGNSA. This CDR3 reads CASSPTLGGNLGKLFF. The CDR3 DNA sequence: TGTGCCAGCAGCCCGACTTTGGGGGGGAATCTAGGAAAACTGTTTTTT.

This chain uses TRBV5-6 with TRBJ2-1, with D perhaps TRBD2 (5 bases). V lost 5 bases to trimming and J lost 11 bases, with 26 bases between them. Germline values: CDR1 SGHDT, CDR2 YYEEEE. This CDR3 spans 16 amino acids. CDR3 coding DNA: TGTGCCAGCAGACCCTTCCCACCTCAAGAGGGTTTGAAGCAGTTCTTC. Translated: CASRPFPPQEGLKQFF.

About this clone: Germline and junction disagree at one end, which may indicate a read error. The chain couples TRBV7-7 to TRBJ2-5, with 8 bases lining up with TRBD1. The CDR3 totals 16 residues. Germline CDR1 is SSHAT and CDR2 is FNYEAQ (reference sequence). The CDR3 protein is CASSSQPQGAGETQYF. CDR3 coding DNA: TGTGCTAGCAGCTCCCAACCCCAGGGGGCTGGGGAGACCCAGTACTTC.

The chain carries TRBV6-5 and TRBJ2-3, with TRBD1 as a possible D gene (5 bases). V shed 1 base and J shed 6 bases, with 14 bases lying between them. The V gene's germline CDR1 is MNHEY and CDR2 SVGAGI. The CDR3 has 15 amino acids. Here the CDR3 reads CASSYWGRPSDTQYF. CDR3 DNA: TGTGCCAGCAGTTACTGGGGCAGGCCTTCGGATACGCAGTATTTT.

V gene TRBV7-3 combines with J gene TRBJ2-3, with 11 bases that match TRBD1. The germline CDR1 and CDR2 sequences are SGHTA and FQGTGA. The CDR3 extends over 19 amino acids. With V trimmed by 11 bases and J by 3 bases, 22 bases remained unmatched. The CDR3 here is CAATLGQGDPHGRTDTQYF. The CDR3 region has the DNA TGTGCCGCAACTCTGGGACAGGGGGATCCCCACGGACGGACAGATACGCAGTATTTT.

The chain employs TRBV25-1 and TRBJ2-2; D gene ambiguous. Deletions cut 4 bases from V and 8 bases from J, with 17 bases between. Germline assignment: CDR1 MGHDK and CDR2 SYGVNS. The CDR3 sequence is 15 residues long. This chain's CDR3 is CASSVHKDVRGELFF. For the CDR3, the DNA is TGTGCCAGCAGTGTACACAAGGATGTCAGGGGGGAGCTGTTTTTT.

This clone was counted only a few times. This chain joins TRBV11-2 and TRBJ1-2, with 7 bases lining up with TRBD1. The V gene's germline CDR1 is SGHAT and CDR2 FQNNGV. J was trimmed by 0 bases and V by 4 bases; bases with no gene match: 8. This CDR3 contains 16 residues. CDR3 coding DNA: TGTGCCAGCAGCTCGGGCAGGGGGTTCCCTAACTATGGCTACACCTTC. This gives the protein CASSSGRGFPNYGYTF. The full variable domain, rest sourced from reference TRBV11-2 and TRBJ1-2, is EAGVAQSPRYKIIEKRQSVAFWCNPISGHATLYWYQQILGQGPKLLIQFQNNGVVDDSQLPKDRFSAERLKGVDSTLKIQPAKLEDSAVYLCASSSGRGFPNYGYTFGSGTRLTVV.

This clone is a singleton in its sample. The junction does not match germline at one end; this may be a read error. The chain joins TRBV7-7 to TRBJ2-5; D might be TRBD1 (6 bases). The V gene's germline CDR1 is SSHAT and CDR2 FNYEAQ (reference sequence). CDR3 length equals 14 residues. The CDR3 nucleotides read TGTGCTAGCAGCTTTAACAGGGTGACGGAGACCCAGTACTTC. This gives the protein CASSFNRVTETQYF.

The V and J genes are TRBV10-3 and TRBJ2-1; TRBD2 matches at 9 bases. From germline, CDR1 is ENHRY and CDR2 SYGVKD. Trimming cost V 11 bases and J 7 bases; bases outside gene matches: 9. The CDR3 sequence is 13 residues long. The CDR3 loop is CAVVAGAQNEQFF. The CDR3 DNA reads TGTGCCGTCGTAGCGGGGGCCCAGAATGAGCAGTTCTTC.